These 20 T cell receptor beta chains share one sample of origin, sequenced in a study of cytomegalovirus exposure and HLA in healthy donors. Use of 60 Vbeta and 13 Jbeta primers characterized the PCR. TCRdb keeps only in-frame clones here, not all; method: immunoSEQ multiplex PCR. The sample carries more than 85,000 clones, over 60% recorded once. Material for sequencing was PBMCs. The receptors shown here come from a female donor in good health and CMV-seropositive.

The V and J genes are TRBV4-2 and TRBJ2-3; no clear D. This CDR3 comprises 13 residues. V was trimmed by 3 bases and J by 2 bases, leaving 6 bases between them. CDR1 LGHNA and CDR2 YNFKEQ come from the germline V gene. The CDR3 region has the DNA TGTGCCAGCAGCCAGGTAGCCACAGATACGCAGTATTTT. Protein: CASSQVATDTQYF.

The chain is built from TRBV6-1 and TRBJ2-7; D is perhaps TRBD2 (6 bases). CDR3 length equals 13 residues. In germline, CDR1 is MNHNS, CDR2 SASEGT. Trimming removed 4 bases from V and 6 bases from J, with 13 bases in between. This CDR3 is CASSALTGGEQYF. In DNA form, the CDR3 reads TGTGCCAGCAGTGCCCTGACCGGGGGCGAGCAGTACTTC.

Only a few counts were recorded for this clone. The gene calls are TRBV7-9 and TRBJ1-1; tentative D call: TRBD1 (5 bases). Trimming pared 5 bases from V and 10 bases from J, leaving 20 bases between. The CDR3 is made up of 14 amino acids. Per the germline V gene, CDR1 is SEHNR and CDR2 is FQNEAQ (reference sequence). Here the CDR3 reads CASSPAGQSILAFF. For the CDR3, the DNA is TGTGCCAGCAGCCCCGCGGGGCAGTCGATACTAGCTTTCTTT.

The V call is TRBV19, the J call TRBJ2-2; 9 bases agree with TRBD1. With 9 bases clipped from V and 4 bases from J, the junction kept 6 bases outside the gene matches. Germline V gene data show CDR1 as LNHDA and CDR2 as SQIVND (reference sequence). The CDR3 spans 14 residues. The CDR3 sequence is CASGQGTSTGELFF. As DNA, the CDR3 is TGTGCCAGCGGACAGGGGACGAGCACCGGGGAGCTGTTTTTT.

This clone was seen a few times. This chain joins TRBV5-4 and TRBJ2-1; 12 bases agree with TRBD2. CDR1 is SGHNT and CDR2 is YYREEE in the germline V gene (reference sequence). Losses at the gene ends were 4 bases for V and 9 bases for J; bases not matched to a gene: 8. CDR3 length: 15 residues. The CDR3 loop is CASSATSGGRSEQFF. The CDR3 DNA reads as TGTGCCAGCAGCGCCACTAGCGGGGGGAGGAGTGAGCAGTTCTTC.

The chain couples TRBV2 to TRBJ2-3; a weak D match, TRBD1 (5 bases). The germline V gene encodes CDR1 SNHLY and CDR2 FYNNEI. V was pared by 4 bases and J by 6 bases, with 14 bases between. The CDR3 is 14 amino acids. The CDR3 DNA reads TGTGCCAGCAGTGGGTTCCAGGGATGGGATACGCAGTATTTT. This gives the protein CASSGFQGWDTQYF.

V and J are TRBV6-1 and TRBJ2-5, with D perhaps matching TRBD1 (8 bases). The assigned J gene may be wrong: the sequence end matches TRBJ2-7 better. The CDR3 spans 14 residues. CDR1 and CDR2 (germline): MNHNS, SASEGT. In nucleotides, the CDR3 is TGTGCCAGCAGGGGGGGGACAGGAGACTACGAGCAGTACTTC. Its protein product is CASRGGTGDYEQYF.

This clone was seen only once. The V and J genes are TRBV15 and TRBJ1-2; 8 nucleotides line up with TRBD1. The CDR3 totals 18 residues. Trimming took 1 base from V and 2 from J; bases not matched to a gene: 12. Germline-derived CDR1 and CDR2 are LNHNV and YYDKDF (reference sequence). The CDR3 region has the DNA TGTGCCACCAGCAGAGTCCGTCCCCAGGGGGCTTTGAACTATGGCTACACCTTC. This encodes CATSRVRPQGALNYGYTF.

The chain joins TRBV6-1 to TRBJ1-1; 8 positions agree with TRBD1. This CDR3 is 15 amino acids long. Germline lookup yields CDR1 MNHNS and CDR2 SASEGT. After removal of 3 bases from V and 0 bases from J, the junction contained 3 bases not matched to a gene. The DNA for the CDR3 is TGTGCCAGCAGTGACGGGGGACAGGTGAACACTGAAGCTTTCTTT. As protein: CASSDGGQVNTEAFF.

The V and J genes are TRBV19 and TRBJ1-4; the D is unclear. Germline CDR1 LNHDA, CDR2 SQIVND (reference sequence). The CDR3 has 12 amino acids. Trimming stripped 11 bases from V and 6 bases from J, with 13 bases between. CDR3 in amino acids: CAFRSGHEKLFF. CDR3 DNA: TGTGCCTTTCGGTCGGGTCATGAAAAACTGTTTTTT.

This chain links TRBV19 with TRBJ2-7, with D possibly TRBD2 on 7 matching bases. V gave up 3 bases and J gave up 5 bases, with 17 bases separating them. CDR3 length: 15 residues. The germline V gene has CDR1 LNHDA and CDR2 SQIVND (reference sequence). CDR3 protein: CASSMSGGWLDEQYF. In DNA form, the CDR3 reads TGTGCCAGTAGTATGTCGGGGGGCTGGTTGGACGAGCAGTACTTC.

The chain employs TRBV5-4 and TRBJ2-3; TRBD2 agrees at 7 bases. Trimming at V came to 4 bases and at J to 5 bases, leaving 10 bases not matched to a gene. Germline-derived CDR1 and CDR2 are SGHNT and YYREEE (reference sequence). CDR3 length equals 15 residues. CDR3 sequence: CASSPYSGSRDTQYF. The CDR3 DNA is TGTGCCAGCAGCCCTTATAGCGGGTCCAGAGATACGCAGTATTTT.

The chain carries TRBV6-7 and TRBJ1-5; 9 bases agree with TRBD1. TRBV6-7 is assigned to the ORF class and has an uncertain function. Trimming cost V 8 bases and J 2 bases; bases outside gene matches: 7. The CDR3 runs to 15 residues. The CDR3 DNA reads as TGTGCCAGCCACAGGGGGCCAGGTGGCAATCAGCCCCAGCATTTT. It yields the protein CASHRGPGGNQPQHF.

The chain carries TRBV6-6 and TRBJ2-7; D is perhaps TRBD1 (6 bases). This CDR3 region has 14 residues. V was cut by 5 bases and J by 0 bases, with 11 bases left in between. Germline V CDR1 and CDR2: MNHNY, SVGAGI (reference sequence). In DNA form, the CDR3 reads TGTGCCAGCAGTCCAGGGGCCTTCTCCTACGAGCAGTACTTC. The encoded protein is CASSPGAFSYEQYF.

This chain joins TRBV11-2 and TRBJ1-2; D unclear. V lost 5 bases and J 3 bases, leaving 22 bases between the germline ends. The length of the CDR3 is 17 residues. Germline V gene sequence: CDR1 SGHAT, CDR2 FQNNGV. This chain's CDR3 is CASSPLVGGVPDYGYTF. DNA of the CDR3: TGTGCCAGCAGCCCGCTAGTGGGTGGAGTACCCGACTATGGCTACACCTTC.

V usage is TRBV15 and J usage is TRBJ2-1; 7 bases align to TRBD2. The germline gives CDR1 LNHNV, CDR2 YYDKDF (reference sequence). This CDR3 comprises 15 residues. After removal of 2 bases from V and 4 bases from J, the junction contained 5 bases not matched to a gene. The CDR3 is CATSRSGTTYNEQFF. The CDR3 region has the DNA TGTGCCACCAGCAGATCCGGGACTACTTACAATGAGCAGTTCTTC.

This clone showed up just once. The chain joins TRBV5-1 to TRBJ1-3; 9 bases agree with TRBD1. Trimming at V came to 4 bases and at J to 2 bases, leaving 4 bases not matched to a gene. CDR3 length: 15 amino acids. The germline CDR1 and CDR2 sequences are SGHRS and YFSETQ. This CDR3 reads CASSPRQGAGNTIYF. CDR3 bases: TGCGCCAGCAGCCCTAGACAGGGGGCTGGAAACACCATATATTTT.

This clone was observed a handful of times. V usage is TRBV27 and J usage is TRBJ1-6, with 7 positions matching TRBD1. This CDR3 contains 13 residues. V lost 7 bases, J lost 10 bases, and 7 bases stayed unmatched. CDR1 and CDR2 from the germline V gene are MNHEY and SMNVEV (reference sequence). The DNA for the CDR3 is TGTGCCAGCACCGGGACAGCTAGCTCACCCCTCCACTTT. It translates to CASTGTASSPLHF.

Note on this clone: At one of its ends the junction is not consistent with the germline gene, which may arise from a read error. The CDR3 sequence: CASRPRAHGSGANGLTF. For the CDR3, the DNA is TGTGCCAGCAGACCCAGAGCACACGGCTCTGGGGCCAACGGCCTGACTTTC. The chain carries TRBV5-8 and TRBJ2-6; D perhaps matches TRBD1 (5 bases). Germline assignment: CDR1 SGHTS and CDR2 YDEGEE. The CDR3 spans 17 residues.

The chain couples TRBV7-2 to TRBJ2-5, with D maybe TRBD2 (7 bases). V lost 0 bases and J 7 bases, leaving 12 bases between the germline ends. CDR1 and CDR2 (germline): SGHTA, FQGNSA. This CDR3 is built from 14 residues. The CDR3 DNA sequence: TGTGCCAGCAGCTTAGCGGGGGGGCCTGGGACCCAGTACTTC. This sequence encodes CASSLAGGPGTQYF. Combining the CDR3 with reference TRBV7-2 and TRBJ2-5 gives the whole variable domain GAGVSQSPSNKVTEKGKDVELRCDPISGHTALYWYRQSLGQGLEFLIYFQGNSAPDKSGLPSDRFSAERTGGSVSTLTIQRTQQEDSAVYLCASSLAGGPGTQYFGPGTRLLVL.